Included here is one T cell receptor beta chain sequence, with context. Its antigen is as yet unknown. The entry originates in a study of T cells in Graves' hyperthyroidism and ophthalmopathy. Overall study findings and caveats: Peripheral blood also featured most of the thyroid clonotypes expanded above 0.001.

Amplified TCR beta CDR3 regions came from RNA transcripts. First-round RT-PCR targeting the TCR CDR3 was performed with the HTBI primer set. TCRdb used MiXCR to reprocess the multiplex PCR reads, holding one entry per CDR3 protein. The data hold about 300,000 distinct CDR3 sequences, with less than 30% observed a single time. Germline V gene lookup returns CDR1 MNHEY and CDR2 SMNVEV (reference sequence). Trimming took 5 bases from V and 5 from J; bases not matched to a gene: 10. The CDR3 is made up of 15 amino acids. The chain is built from TRBV27 and TRBJ1-1, with 8 bases aligning to TRBD1. The sample comprised blood. The source is a man between 35 and 55 years old with Graves' hyperthyroidism that later progressed to Graves' ophthalmopathy. As DNA, the CDR3 is TGTGCCAGCAGTCCCACGGACAGGGATCGTACTGAAGCTTTCTTT. Amino acids: CASSPTDRDRTEAFF.